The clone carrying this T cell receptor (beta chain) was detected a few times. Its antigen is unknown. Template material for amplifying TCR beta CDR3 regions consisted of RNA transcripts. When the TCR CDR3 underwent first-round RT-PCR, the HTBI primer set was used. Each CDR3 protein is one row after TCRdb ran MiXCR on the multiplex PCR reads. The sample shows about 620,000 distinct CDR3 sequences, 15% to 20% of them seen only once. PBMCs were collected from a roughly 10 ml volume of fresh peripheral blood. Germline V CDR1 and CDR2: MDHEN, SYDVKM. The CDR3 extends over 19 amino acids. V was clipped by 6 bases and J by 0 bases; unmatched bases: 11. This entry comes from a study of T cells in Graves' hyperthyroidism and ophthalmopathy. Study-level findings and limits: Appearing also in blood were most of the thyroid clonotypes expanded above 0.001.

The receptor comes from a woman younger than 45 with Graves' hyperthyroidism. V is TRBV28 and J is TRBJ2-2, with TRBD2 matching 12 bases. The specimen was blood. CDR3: CASSIGWSSGRANTGELFF. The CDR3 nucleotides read TGTGCCAGCAGCATAGGGTGGTCTAGCGGGAGGGCGAACACCGGGGAGCTGTTTTTT.